This TCR beta chain was identified during a study of cytomegalovirus exposure and HLA in healthy donors. PCR employed 60 Vbeta and 13 Jbeta primers. Clones were sequenced by immunoSEQ multiplex PCR, and TCRdb holds only the in-frame ones, with some missing. Among 150,000 to 200,000 clones listed, around 87% were seen once. Regarding this clone: Its specificity is unknown.

The germline gives CDR1 PRHDT, CDR2 FYEKMQ (reference sequence). Between the trimmed V and J ends, which lost 4 bases and 11 bases, there was a span of 14 bases. This CDR3 comprises 12 residues. Findings and caveats of the study: Available immune exposure information covered CMV serostatus only.

Sequenced sample: PBMCs. The chain recombines TRBV13 with TRBJ1-1; TRBD1 might be the D (6 bases). This sequence was found in a young woman in good health and CMV-seronegative. The CDR3 DNA reads TGTGCCAGCAGCTCCCCCCCAGGGGCGGCTTTCTTT. Translating it yields CASSSPPGAAFF.